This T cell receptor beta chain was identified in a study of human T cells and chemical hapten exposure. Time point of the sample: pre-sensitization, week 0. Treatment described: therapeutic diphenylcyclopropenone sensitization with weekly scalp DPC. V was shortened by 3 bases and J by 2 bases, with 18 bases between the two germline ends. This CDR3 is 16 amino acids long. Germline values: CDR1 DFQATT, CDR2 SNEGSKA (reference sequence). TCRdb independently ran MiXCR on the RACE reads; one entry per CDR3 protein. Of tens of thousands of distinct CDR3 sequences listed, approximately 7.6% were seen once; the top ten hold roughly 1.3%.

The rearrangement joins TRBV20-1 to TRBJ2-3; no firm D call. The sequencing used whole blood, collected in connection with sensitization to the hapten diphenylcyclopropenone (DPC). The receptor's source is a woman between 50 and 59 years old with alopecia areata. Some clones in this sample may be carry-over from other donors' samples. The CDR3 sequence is CSASGLPEFLTDTQYF. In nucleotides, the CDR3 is TGCAGTGCTAGCGGCCTGCCGGAATTCCTCACAGATACGCAGTATTTT.